This TCR beta chain was documented in a study of Graves' ophthalmopathy and Graves' hyperthyroidism. The CDR3 contains 14 residues. The germline gives CDR1 LNHDA, CDR2 SQIVND (reference sequence). Losses at the gene ends were 10 bases for V and 4 bases for J; bases not matched to a gene: 7. Certain patients were not enrolled. These were patients with other autoimmune diseases, uncontrolled infections, pregnancy or lactation. From RNA, the CDR3 regions of TCR beta chains were amplified and sequenced. RT-PCR in the first round used HTBI primers; a second-round multiplex PCR followed. TCRdb reprocessed the multiplex PCR reads with MiXCR, giving one entry per CDR3 protein. This sample yields approximately 700,000 distinct CDR3 sequences, of which roughly two fifths are seen a single time; 3% to 3.5% belongs to the top ten. This clonotype was observed a few times.

The gene calls are TRBV19 and TRBJ2-2; 9 nucleotides align to TRBD1. The sequencing input was peripheral blood. The sequence was collected from an adult man with Graves' ophthalmopathy. CDR3 sequence reads: CATKQGAGTGELFF. The CDR3 DNA sequence: TGTGCCACCAAACAGGGGGCGGGCACCGGGGAGCTGTTTTTT.